In this sample, the clone carrying this T cell receptor (beta chain) turned up many times. The record originates from a study of tumor-infiltrating lymphocytes in oesophageal squamous cell carcinoma. A single record per CDR3 protein comes from TCRdb applying MiXCR to the PCR reads. The sample has more than 10,000 distinct CDR3 sequences; roughly 50% are singletons. V was clipped by 4 bases and J by 4 bases, with 6 bases between them. Germline V lookup: CDR1 SGHRS, CDR2 YFSETQ. The CDR3 has 13 amino acids. The rearrangement links TRBV5-1 to TRBJ2-6, with D hard to call. The sequencing input was esophageal tumor tissue. The clonotype was recovered from a female donor with esophageal squamous cell carcinoma. For the CDR3, the DNA is TGCGCCAGCAGCGACGTAGGGGCCAACGTCCTGACTTTC. This encodes CASSDVGANVLTF.